This TCR beta chain originates from a study of blood T cells in healthy people across ages. The wider study: Through template switching, about one barcoded beta molecule was captured per two T cells, as measured in model experiments. Study-level findings and limits: The fall in TCR beta diversity per million T cells was roughly linear with age. Greater diversity and more naive CD4+ cells were seen in long-lived donors than in aged donors. Donor CMV status, an unknown factor, possibly confounded changes in expanded clonotypes.

PCR was performed a second time for 7 to 11 cycles using a sample-barcoded 5' primer and a J-beta primer mix. TCRdb recomputed calls from the 5' RACE reads with MiXCR, one row per CDR3 protein. The data show approximately 700,000 distinct CDR3 sequences, with around 32% seen just once and 15% to 17% held by the top ten. Germline V gene sequence: CDR1 SNHLY, CDR2 FYNNEI. Germline trimming cut 8 bases from V and 0 bases from J; bases unmatched to any gene: 5. The CDR3 runs to 14 residues. This clonotype was seen at least ten times. Its specificity is not known. This sequence originates from a woman of 80 years or more in good health. The chain employs TRBV2 and TRBJ2-3; 7 bases agree with TRBD2. Source material: blood. CDR3 bases: TGTGCCAGCTTAAGCGGGGATAGCACAGATACGCAGTATTTT. It codes for CASLSGDSTDTQYF.